This section outlines one T cell receptor beta chain sequence together with its context. Its specificity is unknown. A 5'RACE reaction primed in the constant segment made cDNA libraries of TCR alpha and TCR beta, and these carried sample barcodes and UMIs. TCRdb re-analysed the 5' RACE reads in MiXCR, keeping a single row per CDR3 protein. Among fewer than 700,000 distinct CDR3 sequences, 18% were seen once, and the ten largest hold around 13%. This sample stems from a study of T-cell memory formation after mild COVID-19. Across the whole study: The study found TCR clusters largely donor specific.

General study results and limits: Researchers found some responding clones in pre-infection memory, a sign that cross-reactive memory joined. Those CD4+ clones that contracted were mainly in CM and EM (CD8+ ones in EMRA).

The origin of this receptor is an adult woman who had mild COVID-19 (a few samples of this study predate the infection). Cell type and time point are not known. Specimen: PBMCs or a T cell subset sorted from them (not recorded which).

CDR3 in DNA: TGCGCCAGCATGGGGCCTAGCGGGAGTGGTGAGACCCAGTACTTC. Its translation: CASMGPSGSGETQYF. The gene calls are TRBV5-1 and TRBJ2-5; 10 nucleotides align to TRBD2. The CDR3 loop spans 15 amino acids. Trimming at V came to 6 bases and at J to 5 bases, leaving 10 bases not matched to a gene. Germline V gene data show CDR1 as SGHRS and CDR2 as YFSETQ.